Listed here are 10 T cell receptor beta chains from one sample, sequenced in a study of control samples from healthy donors and cancer patients. This table comes from immunoSEQ multiplex PCR, and its TCRdb copy is limited to in-frame clones, with some not included. The repertoire holds 150,000 or so clones, 75% to 95% seen once, with 2% to 3% in the top ten. Sequences were obtained from blood. These receptors all stem from a man aged 35 to 55 in good health.

V usage is TRBV18 and J usage is TRBJ1-5, with D possibly matching TRBD1 (6 bases). This CDR3 contains 16 residues. The V end lost 2 bases, the J end lost 1 base, and 12 bases lay between the germline ends. Germline CDR1 and CDR2: KGHSH and LQKENI. The CDR3 spells CASSPNQGQSNQPQHF. The CDR3 bases are TGTGCCAGCTCACCAAACCAAGGACAGAGCAATCAGCCCCAGCATTTT.

The chain uses TRBV10-3 and TRBJ2-7; weak D call: TRBD2 (6 bases). CDR3 length: 15 residues. The V gene lost 0 bases and the J gene lost 2 bases, with 11 bases spanning the gap. The germline gives CDR1 ENHRY, CDR2 SYGVKD. CDR3 residues: CAISESVGGAYEQYF. For the CDR3, the DNA is TGTGCCATCAGTGAGTCCGTCGGGGGTGCCTACGAGCAGTACTTC.

V usage is TRBV5-4 and J usage is TRBJ1-2; tentatively, D is TRBD1 (5 bases). Germline V gene sequence: CDR1 SGHNT, CDR2 YYREEE (reference sequence). V lost 4 bases, J lost 4 bases, and 14 bases lay in between. The CDR3 totals 14 residues. Written as DNA, the CDR3 is TGTGCCAGCAGCCCTATCGGGACGGTCTATGGCTACACCTTC. Protein: CASSPIGTVYGYTF.

This chain joins TRBV6-5 and TRBJ1-2, with D possibly TRBD1 on 5 matching bases. Germline V gene data show CDR1 as MNHEY and CDR2 as SVGAGI. This CDR3 comprises 16 residues. V was cut by 4 bases and J by 1 base, with 16 bases left in between. This CDR3 reads CASSSAGGGINYGYTF. The CDR3 DNA follows: TGTGCCAGCAGTTCCGCCGGGGGGGGGATTAACTATGGCTACACCTTC.

The chain uses TRBV6-4 and TRBJ2-3; D is ambiguous. The V end was cut by 7 bases, the J end by 6 bases, with 20 bases between. Germline V gives CDR1 MRHNA, CDR2 SNTAGT. This CDR3 is 15 amino acids long. DNA for the CDR3: TGTGCCAGCACCCGAAGTGGCAGATATGAGGATACGCAGTATTTT. This sequence encodes CASTRSGRYEDTQYF.

The J gene is TRBJ2-7, the V gene TRBV2; D tentatively fits TRBD1 or TRBD2 (5 bases each). CDR1 and CDR2 (germline): SNHLY, FYNNEI. V lost 8 bases and J 3 bases, leaving 5 bases between the germline ends. The CDR3 loop spans 10 amino acids. CDR3: CASGGYEQYF. The CDR3 DNA follows: TGTGCCAGCGGGGGCTACGAGCAGTACTTC.

V gene TRBV10-1 combines with J gene TRBJ1-1; D not resolved. Germline V lookup: CDR1 WNHNN, CDR2 SYGVQD (reference sequence). There are 12 residues in the CDR3. Trimming removed 6 bases at V and 6 bases at J, with 11 bases between. The DNA for the CDR3 is TGCGCCAGCAGAGACCTCGGGGCTGAAGCTTTCTTT. This codes for CASRDLGAEAFF.

V usage is TRBV7-2 and J usage is TRBJ2-1, with 11 bases that match TRBD2. The J segment lost 0 bases and the V segment lost 5 bases, leaving 12 bases of the junction unmatched. Per the germline V gene, CDR1 is SGHTA and CDR2 is FQGNSA. The CDR3 extends over 19 amino acids. CDR3 in amino acids: CASSQRVAGGLGSYNEQFF. CDR3 coding DNA: TGTGCCAGCAGCCAGCGGGTAGCGGGGGGGCTCGGCTCCTACAATGAGCAGTTCTTC. Using reference TRBV7-2 and TRBJ2-1 for the parts outside the CDR3, the full variable domain is GAGVSQSPSNKVTEKGKDVELRCDPISGHTALYWYRQSLGQGLEFLIYFQGNSAPDKSGLPSDRFSAERTGGSVSTLTIQRTQQEDSAVYLCASSQRVAGGLGSYNEQFFGPGTRLTVL.

This clone was detected only once. The chain carries TRBV3-1 (or the pseudogene TRBV3-2) and TRBJ1-2, with 7 nucleotides matching TRBD1. CDR1 is LGHDT and CDR2 is YNNKEL in the germline V gene (reference sequence). Losses at the gene ends were 2 bases for V and 6 bases for J; bases not matched to a gene: 6. CDR3 length: 14 amino acids. The CDR3 DNA follows: TGTGCCAGCAGCCAACTGGGACAGAAAAATGGCTACACCTTC. Amino acids: CASSQLGQKNGYTF.

The chain is built from TRBV11-3 and TRBJ2-2; 12 nucleotides line up with TRBD1. Germline V gene sequence: CDR1 SGHNT, CDR2 YENEEA. This CDR3 spans 18 amino acids. J gave up 7 bases and V 3 bases, and 12 bases lay outside the gene matches. The CDR3 spells CASSFLVGGTGGFGELFF. DNA for the CDR3: TGTGCCAGCAGCTTTCTAGTTGGCGGGACAGGGGGCTTCGGGGAGCTGTTTTTT.